This TCR beta chain was found in a study of blood T cell repertoires in COVID-19. Study-level information: Nucleic acid was either cDNA or gDNA, and it came from T cells, B-cell-depleted T cells, or PBMCs.

This clone was counted once. V was cut by 3 bases and J by 2 bases, with 15 bases left in between. The CDR3 runs to 17 residues. CDR1 is KGHDR and CDR2 is SFDVKD in the germline V gene. Sequencing was performed with immunoSEQ multiplex PCR; in TCRdb, only in-frame clones are kept and a portion is missing. The sample has 100,000 to 150,000 clones, about 90% seen once. The chain employs TRBV24-1 and TRBJ2-2; weak D call: TRBD1 (5 bases). The receptor comes from a woman aged 55-69 years with acute or convalescent COVID-19. The source material was peripheral blood. CDR3 nucleotide sequence: TGTGCCACCAGTGATAAGCAGGGCTGGGAAAACACCGGGGAGCTGTTTTTT. Protein product: CATSDKQGWENTGELFF.